The source of this T cell receptor beta chain is a study of read filtering for tumor transcriptome and immune sequencing. Study as a whole: By R-ISS, stages I, II and III held 8, 16 and 7 patients. General observations from the study: Single-read clonotypes: about 81.9% of IR-seq clonotypes (about 3.5% of reads), 65% to 75% of RNA-seq clonotypes (approximately 45% of reads).

This clonotype was seen ten or more times. Its specificity is not known. From about 400 ng of RNA, a library with molecular barcoded alpha/delta and beta/gamma adaptors was made. TCRdb passed the reads through MiXCR, listing each CDR3 protein once. The sample consists of around 26,000 distinct CDR3 sequences, 13% to 15% of them appearing once. This sequence was found in a donor over 35 with multiple myeloma. Sequenced input: a population of CD138-negative cells sorted from bone marrow.

The CDR3 here is CSAGQVLEQFF. The CDR3 DNA reads as TGCAGCGCCGGACAGGTACTCGAGCAGTTCTTC. V is TRBV29-1 and J is TRBJ2-1; TRBD1 aligns across 7 bases. V lost 7 bases, J lost 10 bases, and 7 bases stayed unmatched. This CDR3 has 11 amino acids. The germline CDR1 and CDR2 sequences are SQVTM and ANQGSEA.